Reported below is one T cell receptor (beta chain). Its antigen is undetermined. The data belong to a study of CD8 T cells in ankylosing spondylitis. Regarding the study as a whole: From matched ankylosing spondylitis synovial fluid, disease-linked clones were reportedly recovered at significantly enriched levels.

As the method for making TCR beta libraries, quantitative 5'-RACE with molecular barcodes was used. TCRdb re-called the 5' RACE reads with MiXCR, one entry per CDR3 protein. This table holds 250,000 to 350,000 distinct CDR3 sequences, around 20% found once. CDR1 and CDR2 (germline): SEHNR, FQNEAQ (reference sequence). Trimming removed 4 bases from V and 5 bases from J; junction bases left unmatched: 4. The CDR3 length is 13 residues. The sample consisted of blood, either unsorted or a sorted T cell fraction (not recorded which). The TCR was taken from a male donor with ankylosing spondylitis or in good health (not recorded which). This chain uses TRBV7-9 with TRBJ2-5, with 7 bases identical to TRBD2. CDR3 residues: CASSWEGGETQYF. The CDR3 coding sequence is TGTGCCAGCAGCTGGGAGGGTGGCGAGACCCAGTACTTC. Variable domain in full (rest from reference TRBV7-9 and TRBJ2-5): DTGVSQNPRHKITKRGQNVTFRCDPISEHNRLYWYRQTLGQGPEFLTYFQNEAQLEKSRLLSDRFSAERPKGSFSTLEIQRTEQGDSAMYLCASSWEGGETQYFGPGTRLLVL.